Below, 8 T cell receptor beta chains from the same sample are listed, as sequenced in a study of T cells in localized non-small cell lung cancer. Profiling relied on immunoSEQ multiplex PCR, and the TCRdb table lists in-frame clones only, not all of them. This table has approximately 67,000 clones, just under 85% appearing once. Material: peripheral blood, obtained before any cancer treatment. These receptors came from a female donor older than 55 with stage I lung adenocarcinoma.

The CDR3: CASSLVLENRTQYF. The CDR3 region has the DNA TGTGCCAGCAGCTTAGTCCTCGAAAATAGGACCCAGTACTTC. J is TRBJ2-5 and V is TRBV7-9, with no clear D. The CDR3 loop spans 14 amino acids. Germline CDR1 reads SEHNR; CDR2 reads FQNEAQ (reference sequence). Between the trimmed V and J ends, which lost 1 base and 7 bases, there was a span of 13 bases. Drawing the rest from reference TRBV7-9 and TRBJ2-5, the complete variable domain is DTGVSQNPRHKITKRGQNVTFRCDPISEHNRLYWYRQTLGQGPEFLTYFQNEAQLEKSRLLSDRFSAERPKGSFSTLEIQRTEQGDSAMYLCASSLVLENRTQYFGPGTRLLVL.

This sequence joins TRBV7-3 and TRBJ2-1; 8 nucleotides agree with TRBD2. The CDR3 runs to 14 residues. The J segment lost 6 bases and the V segment lost 3 bases, leaving 4 bases of the junction unmatched. Germline V gene lookup returns CDR1 SGHTA and CDR2 FQGTGA. CDR3 DNA: TGTGCCAGCAGCTTTTCGACTAGCGCCAATGAGCAGTTCTTC. This translates into CASSFSTSANEQFF. Variable domain in full (rest from reference TRBV7-3 and TRBJ2-1): GAGVSQTPSNKVTEKGKYVELRCDPISGHTALYWYRQSLGQGPEFLIYFQGTGAADDSGLPNDRFFAVRPEGSVSTLKIQRTERGDSAVYLCASSFSTSANEQFFGPGTRLTVL.

CDR3 bases: TGCAGCGTTACCGGAGGGAATGAGCAGTTCTTC. Translation gives CSVTGGNEQFF. The V gene is TRBV29-1, the J gene TRBJ2-1, with TRBD2 as a possible D gene (6 bases). CDR1 and CDR2 (germline): SQVTM, ANQGSEA. V shed 5 bases and J shed 7 bases, with 9 bases lying between them. CDR3 length: 11 residues.

The chain links TRBV11-2 to TRBJ2-3; the D gene is possibly TRBD2 (5 bases). The CDR3 totals 14 residues. Germline CDR1 and CDR2: SGHAT and FQNNGV. Trimming pared 5 bases from V and 2 bases from J, leaving 11 bases between. This CDR3 reads CASSPRGTTDTQYF. In DNA, the CDR3 is TGTGCCAGCAGCCCACGGGGAACCACAGATACGCAGTATTTT.

The chain recombines TRBV5-1 with TRBJ2-2; no reliable D call. CDR1 is SGHRS and CDR2 is YFSETQ in the germline V gene. CDR3 length equals 15 residues. V was cut by 7 bases and J by 1 base, with 14 bases left in between. CDR3 in amino acids: CASALGSMNTGELFF. In nucleotides, the CDR3 is TGCGCCAGCGCCCTCGGTTCTATGAACACCGGGGAGCTGTTTTTT.

This clone was observed a handful of times. This sequence joins TRBV6-5 and TRBJ2-7; D remains ambiguous. Germline V lookup: CDR1 MNHEY, CDR2 SVGAGI. The CDR3 is 15 amino acids. V was cut by 1 base and J by 3 bases, with 13 bases left in between. CDR3 residues: CASSYLGLLVYEQYF. The DNA for the CDR3 is TGTGCCAGCAGTTACTTAGGGCTTCTGGTCTACGAGCAGTACTTC.

This clone was found a few times. The chain joins TRBV19 to TRBJ2-5; 9 positions agree with TRBD1. CDR1 is LNHDA, CDR2 SQIVND, per germline (reference sequence). The CDR3 has 15 amino acids. Trimming took 4 bases from V and 4 from J; bases not matched to a gene: 7. Written as DNA, the CDR3 is TGTGCCAGTAGTAGAGAGGACAGGGGTCGAGAGACCCAGTACTTC. Translating gives CASSREDRGRETQYF.

V is TRBV7-2 and J is TRBJ2-1; 8 bases fit TRBD1. CDR3 length: 15 residues. The V and J ends lost 6 bases and 7 bases, in that order; junction bases with no gene match: 11. CDR1 SGHTA and CDR2 FQGNSA come from the germline V gene. In DNA form, the CDR3 reads TGTGCCAGCAGGCCAAGAAGGACAGGGATAAATGAGCAGTTCTTC. Protein: CASRPRRTGINEQFF.